In its sample, the clone carrying this TCR beta chain was seen a few times. Molecular barcoding with unique molecular identifiers was used for the TCRbeta library. TCRdb reprocessed the PCR reads via MiXCR and lists one record per CDR3 protein. The sample carries some 390,000 distinct CDR3 sequences, about 20% recorded once. CDR1 is SGHTA and CDR2 is FQGNSA in the germline V gene. Trimming left V 3 bases short and J 2 bases short, with 14 bases between. This CDR3 is built from 15 residues. The data belong to a study of T-cell reconstitution after alpha-beta-depleted transplantation in children. Sample: PBMCs from the stem cell graft donor, taken from the stem cell graft. The rearrangement joins TRBV7-2 to TRBJ2-7; D is undetermined. The TCR sequence derives from a human donor who donated a stem cell graft to a child with acute myeloid leukemia. The CDR3 DNA follows: TGTGCCAGCAGCTTGTATAACCGTAAAACCTACGAGCAGTACTTC. Amino acid sequence: CASSLYNRKTYEQYF. Together with reference TRBV7-2 and TRBJ2-7, the CDR3 gives the full variable domain: GAGVSQSPSNKVTEKGKDVELRCDPISGHTALYWYRQSLGQGLEFLIYFQGNSAPDKSGLPSDRFSAERTGGSVSTLTIQRTQQEDSAVYLCASSLYNRKTYEQYFGPGTRLTVT.